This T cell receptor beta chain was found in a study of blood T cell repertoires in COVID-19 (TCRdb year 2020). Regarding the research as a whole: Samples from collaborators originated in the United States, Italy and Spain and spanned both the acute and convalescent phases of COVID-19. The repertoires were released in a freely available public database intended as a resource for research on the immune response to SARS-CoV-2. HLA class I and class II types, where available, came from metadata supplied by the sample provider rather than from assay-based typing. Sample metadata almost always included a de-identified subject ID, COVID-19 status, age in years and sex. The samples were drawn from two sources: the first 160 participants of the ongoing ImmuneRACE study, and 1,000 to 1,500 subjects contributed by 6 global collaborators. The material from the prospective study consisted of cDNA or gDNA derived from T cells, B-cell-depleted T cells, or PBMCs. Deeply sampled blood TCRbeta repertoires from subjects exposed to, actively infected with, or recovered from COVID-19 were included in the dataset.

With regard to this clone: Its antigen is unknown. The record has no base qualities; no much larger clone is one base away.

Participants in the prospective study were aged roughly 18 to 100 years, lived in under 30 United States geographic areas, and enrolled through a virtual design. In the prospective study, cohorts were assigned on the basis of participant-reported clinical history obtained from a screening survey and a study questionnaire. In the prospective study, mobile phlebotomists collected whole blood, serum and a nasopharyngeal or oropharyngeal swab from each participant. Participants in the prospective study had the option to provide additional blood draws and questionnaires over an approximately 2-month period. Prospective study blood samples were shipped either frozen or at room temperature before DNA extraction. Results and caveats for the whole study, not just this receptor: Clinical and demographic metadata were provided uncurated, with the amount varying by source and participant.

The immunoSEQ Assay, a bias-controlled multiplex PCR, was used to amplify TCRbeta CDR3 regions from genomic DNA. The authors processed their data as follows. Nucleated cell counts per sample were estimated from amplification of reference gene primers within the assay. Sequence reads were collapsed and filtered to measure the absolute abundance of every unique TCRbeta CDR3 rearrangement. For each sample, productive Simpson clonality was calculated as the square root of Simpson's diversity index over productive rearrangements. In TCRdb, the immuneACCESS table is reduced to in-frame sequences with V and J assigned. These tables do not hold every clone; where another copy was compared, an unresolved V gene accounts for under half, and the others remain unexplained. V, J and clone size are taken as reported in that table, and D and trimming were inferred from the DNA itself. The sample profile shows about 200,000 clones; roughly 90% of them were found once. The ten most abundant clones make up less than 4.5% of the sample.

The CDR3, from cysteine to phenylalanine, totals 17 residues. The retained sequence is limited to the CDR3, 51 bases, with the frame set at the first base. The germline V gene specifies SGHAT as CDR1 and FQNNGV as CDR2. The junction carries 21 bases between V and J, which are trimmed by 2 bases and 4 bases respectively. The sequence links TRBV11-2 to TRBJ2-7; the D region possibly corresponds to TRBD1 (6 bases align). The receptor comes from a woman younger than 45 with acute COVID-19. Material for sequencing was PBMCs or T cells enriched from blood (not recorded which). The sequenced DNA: TGTGCCAGCAGCTTACCCGAACAGGGATATAGGAGTTACGAGCAGTACTTC. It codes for CASSLPEQGYRSYEQYF.